The clone carrying this T cell receptor (beta chain) has more than one count but fewer than ten. CDR3 length: 14 amino acids. Looked up from germline, CDR1 is SEHNR and CDR2 is FQNEAQ (reference sequence). V lost 3 bases, J lost 5 bases, and 10 bases lay in between. This entry belongs to a study of T-cell memory formation after mild COVID-19. Each CDR3 protein gets one entry after TCRdb re-called the 5' RACE reads with MiXCR. The table lists around 300,000 distinct CDR3 sequences, approximately 14% of them singletons. Sequencing was done on a sample of PBMCs or a T cell subset sorted from them (not recorded which). This chain connects TRBV7-9 to TRBJ2-2; perhaps TRBD1 as D (6 bases). This TCR was sampled from a man aged 18 to 29 who had mild COVID-19 (a few samples of this study predate the infection). Cell type and time point are not known. The CDR3 DNA is TGTGCCAGCAGCTTCCAGGGGCCGACCGGGGAGCTGTTTTTT. This sequence encodes CASSFQGPTGELFF.